A single sample gave rise to the 11 T cell receptor beta chains below, sequenced in a study of blood T cells in healthy people across ages. Alongside a J-beta primer mix, a sample-barcoded 5' primer served in a second PCR lasting roughly 6 to 11 cycles. TCRdb re-called the 5' RACE reads through MiXCR, storing one row per CDR3 protein. The sample records hundreds of thousands of distinct CDR3 sequences, 35% to 60% being singletons. The sample taken for sequencing was blood. The receptors originated from a man older than 75 in good health.

Remarks on this clonotype: This could be a read error, since a much larger clone is one nucleotide away. V gene TRBV27 combines with J gene TRBJ2-1, with D possibly TRBD2 on 6 matching bases. The J call may not be correct, given that the DNA end is closer to TRBJ2-7. This CDR3 spans 16 amino acids. Germline CDR1 MNHEY, CDR2 SMNVEV (reference sequence). CDR3 nucleotides: TGTGCCAGCAGTTTATTCGGAGGGAACTCCTACAATGAGCAGTACTTC. Translating it yields CASSLFGGNSYNEQYF.

This clonotype was detected a few times. This chain connects TRBV7-2 to TRBJ2-3; no clear D gene. The V gene lost 3 bases and the J gene lost 5 bases, with 6 bases spanning the gap. This CDR3 has 12 residues. Germline CDR1 reads SGHTA; CDR2 reads FQGNSA. The CDR3: CASSFAGDTQYF. The CDR3, as DNA: TGTGCCAGCAGCTTTGCCGGAGATACGCAGTATTTT.

In this sample, this clonotype turned up many times. V gene TRBV3-1 combines with J gene TRBJ2-1; 9 bases line up with TRBD2. The CDR3 length is 15 residues. V dropped 4 bases and J dropped 7; count of bases not matched to a gene: 8. Germline CDR1 is LGHDT and CDR2 is YNNKEL (reference sequence). CDR3 amino acids: CASSPMVAGANEQFF. Written as DNA, the CDR3 is TGTGCCAGCAGCCCCATGGTAGCGGGAGCTAATGAGCAGTTCTTC.

The chain is built from TRBV7-2 and TRBJ2-1; D remains unclear. Judging by the DNA end, TRBJ2-7 fits better; the J call may be wrong. This CDR3 region has 14 residues. The V gene's germline CDR1 is SGHTA and CDR2 FQGNSA. The CDR3 coding sequence is TGTGCCAGCAGCCCTACCTTAACCTACAATGAGCAGTACTTC. Amino acids: CASSPTLTYNEQYF.

This clonotype has more than one count but fewer than ten. This sequence joins TRBV4-2 and TRBJ2-3, with TRBD1 matching over 7 bases. Trimming removed 2 bases from V and 2 bases from J; junction bases left unmatched: 10. The CDR3 covers 17 residues. Per the germline V gene, CDR1 is LGHNA and CDR2 is YNFKEQ. DNA of the CDR3: TGTGCCAGCAGCCAAAGCCCCCAGGGGGACGCCACAGATACGCAGTATTTT. It is translated as CASSQSPQGDATDTQYF.

With regard to this clonotype: Sequence at one end of the junction differs from germline and may be a read error. The V call is TRBV6-2 or TRBV6-3, the J call TRBJ1-2; D is uncertain. In germline, CDR1 is MNHEY, CDR2 SVGEGT. The CDR3 has 15 amino acids. CDR3 amino acids: CATSGYRTANHGYTF. CDR3 coding DNA: TGTGCCACCTCGGGCTATCGTACTGCTAACCATGGCTACACCTTC.

The rearrangement links TRBV27 to TRBJ2-7, with D hard to call. Germline lookup yields CDR1 MNHEY and CDR2 SMNVEV (reference sequence). The CDR3 length is 16 residues. Trimming stripped 5 bases from V and 7 bases from J, with 24 bases between. In nucleotides, the CDR3 is TGTGCCAGCAGTATCGTGAGGAACCCCGCTCGAAATGAGCAGTACTTC. Its translation is CASSIVRNPARNEQYF.

The chain uses TRBV20-1 and TRBJ2-5, with D unclear. V lost 3 bases and J 11 bases, leaving 19 bases between the germline ends. The CDR3 is 13 residues long. Germline values: CDR1 DFQATT, CDR2 SNEGSKA (reference sequence). The CDR3 region is CSASPGGESEQYF. The CDR3 DNA follows: TGCAGTGCTAGTCCAGGTGGTGAGAGTGAGCAGTACTTC.

This clonotype was seen a single time. The chain joins TRBV28 to TRBJ2-2; D is unclear. Germline V gene sequence: CDR1 MDHEN, CDR2 SYDVKM. The length of the CDR3 is 13 residues. V was cut by 5 bases and J by 9 bases, with 13 bases left in between. CDR3: CASSEDASRELFF. CDR3 nucleotide sequence: TGTGCCAGCAGTGAGGACGCGTCTCGGGAGCTGTTTTTT.

The chain carries TRBV5-1 and TRBJ2-3; 9 nucleotides line up with TRBD2. V lost 1 base and J lost 2; bases outside the gene matches: 5. CDR3 length: 16 residues. The germline V gene encodes CDR1 SGHRS and CDR2 YFSETQ. CDR3 sequence (DNA): TGCGCCAGCAGCTTGAATGCGGGAGGGACCACAGATACGCAGTATTTT. As protein: CASSLNAGGTTDTQYF.

V gene TRBV7-9 combines with J gene TRBJ1-6; D is unclear. Germline CDR1 SEHNR, CDR2 FQNEAQ (reference sequence). Trimming removed 5 bases from V and 7 bases from J, with 6 bases in between. The CDR3 spans 12 residues. As DNA, the CDR3 is TGTGCCAGCAGCGCAACAAATTCACCCCTCCACTTT. This sequence encodes CASSATNSPLHF. Complete variable domain (other parts from reference TRBV7-9 and TRBJ1-6): DTGVSQNPRHKITKRGQNVTFRCDPISEHNRLYWYRQTLGQGPEFLTYFQNEAQLEKSRLLSDRFSAERPKGSFSTLEIQRTEQGDSAMYLCASSATNSPLHFGNGTRLTVT.